This entry lists 22 T cell receptor beta chains sequenced from one sample in a study of shared clonotypes between healthy human individuals. Libraries were prepared by immunoSEQ multiplex PCR; TCRdb keeps only in-frame clonotypes and omits some of them. This table has millions of clones, over 85% appearing once. Naive CD8 cells lacked CD45RO and underwent positive selection for CCR7, leaving out terminally differentiated effector memory CD45RA+ cells. The sequenced sample consisted of naive CD8+ T cells sorted from blood. The receptor set was obtained from a man aged 18 to 30 in good health.

This sequence joins TRBV7-2 and TRBJ1-1; TRBD1 might be the D (5 bases). The CDR3 extends over 16 amino acids. Trimming stripped 4 bases from V and 0 bases from J, with 15 bases between. CDR1 and CDR2 (germline): SGHTA, FQGNSA. The CDR3 loop is CASSSPWGSMNTEAFF. CDR3 in DNA: TGTGCCAGCAGCTCCCCCTGGGGCTCTATGAACACTGAAGCTTTCTTT.

The rearrangement joins TRBV19 to TRBJ2-7; D gene uncertain. Trimming pared 6 bases from V and 2 bases from J, leaving 11 bases between. There are 13 residues in the CDR3. Germline CDR1 reads LNHDA; CDR2 reads SQIVND (reference sequence). The CDR3 nucleotides read TGTGCCAGTAGCACCCCACCAGCCTACGAGCAGTACTTC. The encoded protein is CASSTPPAYEQYF.

A note on this clone: This CDR3 is also generated by other DNA sequences in the sample. The chain is built from TRBV20-1 and TRBJ2-1; tentative D call: TRBD2 (6 bases). The CDR3 length is 11 residues. Germline V CDR1 and CDR2: DFQATT, SNEGSKA (reference sequence). V was shortened by 3 bases and J by 6 bases, with 6 bases between the two germline ends. CDR3 sequence reads: CSASGGNEQFF. Here the CDR3 DNA reads TGCAGTGCTAGCGGGGGCAATGAGCAGTTCTTC.

With regard to this clone: The same CDR3 can be traced to other DNA sequences in this sample. The J gene is TRBJ1-1, the V gene TRBV28; D is unresolved. The germline V gene has CDR1 MDHEN and CDR2 SYDVKM. The CDR3 has 12 amino acids. Trimming stripped 6 bases from V and 3 bases from J, with 8 bases between. The CDR3 DNA sequence: TGTGCCAGCAGCCCCTTATACACTGAAGCTTTCTTT. This translates into CASSPLYTEAFF. The entire variable domain, with the rest obtained from reference TRBV28 and TRBJ1-1, is as follows: DVKVTQSSRYLVKRTGEKVFLECVQDMDHENMFWYRQDPGLGLRLIYFSYDVKMKEKGDIPEGYSVSREKKERFSLILESASTNQTSMYLCASSPLYTEAFFGQGTRLTVV.

The V gene is TRBV13, the J gene TRBJ1-2, with TRBD1 as a possible D gene (6 bases). Trimming shortened V by 2 bases and J by 6 bases, and 16 bases separated the two germline ends. Germline V gene data show CDR1 as PRHDT and CDR2 as FYEKMQ (reference sequence). This CDR3 has 15 amino acids. CDR3 sequence: CASSLLSTGPHGYTF. CDR3 DNA: TGTGCCAGCAGCTTATTGTCCACAGGGCCCCATGGCTACACCTTC.

This rearrangement joins TRBV7-2 to TRBJ2-1, with TRBD1 matching 9 bases. Germline V CDR1 and CDR2: SGHTA, FQGNSA. V gave up 1 base and J gave up 7 bases; unmatched junction bases: 8. The CDR3 totals 16 residues. CDR3 DNA sequence: TGTGCCAGCAGCTTAGGGCCGGGACAGGGCCAAAATGAGCAGTTCTTC. This gives the protein CASSLGPGQGQNEQFF.

V gene TRBV9 combines with J gene TRBJ1-1, with D unresolved. This CDR3 is 13 amino acids long. V was clipped by 4 bases and J by 3 bases, with 10 bases between them. Per the germline V gene, CDR1 is SGDLS and CDR2 is YYNGEE. The CDR3 reads CASSHSLHTEAFF. CDR3 DNA: TGTGCCAGCAGCCACAGTTTGCACACTGAAGCTTTCTTT.

V is TRBV27 and J is TRBJ2-5; 7 bases align to TRBD1. CDR1 and CDR2 (germline): MNHEY, SMNVEV (reference sequence). CDR3 size: 14 residues. V gave up 5 bases and J gave up 2 bases; unmatched junction bases: 5. In DNA, the CDR3 is TGTGCCAGCAGTCCTGGGACAGTGCAAGAGACCCAGTACTTC. Translated, it gives CASSPGTVQETQYF.

The chain joins TRBV11-2 to TRBJ2-1; no clear D. Germline CDR1 and CDR2: SGHAT and FQNNGV. The CDR3 totals 12 residues. Trimming took 6 bases from V and 8 from J, leaving 11 bases between them. CDR3 sequence reads: CASRYQAHEQFF. The CDR3 DNA is TGTGCCAGCAGATACCAAGCTCATGAGCAGTTCTTC. Combining the CDR3 with reference TRBV11-2 and TRBJ2-1 gives the whole variable domain EAGVAQSPRYKIIEKRQSVAFWCNPISGHATLYWYQQILGQGPKLLIQFQNNGVVDDSQLPKDRFSAERLKGVDSTLKIQPAKLEDSAVYLCASRYQAHEQFFGPGTRLTVL.

CDR3 coding DNA: TGTGCCAGCAGCTTAGATGGACTAGCGGGATACAATGAGCAGTTCTTC. This gives the protein CASSLDGLAGYNEQFF. The chain recombines TRBV11-2 with TRBJ2-1, with 12 bases identical to TRBD2. The germline CDR1 and CDR2 sequences are SGHAT and FQNNGV. The ends lost 0 bases at V and 4 bases at J; junction bases unmatched: 1. CDR3 size: 16 residues.

This chain joins TRBV7-6 and TRBJ1-1; D gene ambiguous. Germline V CDR1 and CDR2: SGHVS, FNYEAQ. V was shortened by 4 bases and J by 4 bases, with 13 bases between the two germline ends. CDR3 length: 14 residues. The CDR3 reads CASSSFGRITEAFF. For the CDR3, the DNA is TGTGCCAGCAGCTCCTTTGGGAGGATCACTGAAGCTTTCTTT.

V gene TRBV11-2 combines with J gene TRBJ1-2, with 7 positions matching TRBD1. The V segment lost 0 bases and the J segment 5 bases; nucleotides outside the gene matches: 9. Germline V gene sequence: CDR1 SGHAT, CDR2 FQNNGV. The CDR3 covers 16 residues. The CDR3 region has the DNA TGTGCCAGCAGCTTAGATAGGGAGGGGGCTGCGTATGGCTACACCTTC. It yields the protein CASSLDREGAAYGYTF.

The chain links TRBV10-3 to TRBJ2-5, with 8 bases lining up with TRBD1. The trim removed 0 bases at V and 2 bases at J, leaving 8 bases unmatched. This CDR3 region has 17 residues. Germline V gene data show CDR1 as ENHRY and CDR2 as SYGVKD. The CDR3 loop is CAISESSTGGPQETQYF. The DNA for the CDR3 is TGTGCCATCAGTGAGTCGTCAACAGGGGGACCACAAGAGACCCAGTACTTC.

The rearrangement joins TRBV4-2 to TRBJ2-5; maybe TRBD2 (7 bases). With 1 base removed from V and 3 bases from J, the gap between germline ends came to 12 bases. Germline lookup yields CDR1 LGHNA and CDR2 YNFKEQ. The CDR3 covers 15 residues. CDR3 in DNA: TGTGCCAGCAGCCAAGGGGGGGGCACAGAAGAGACCCAGTACTTC. Encoded protein: CASSQGGGTEETQYF.

This clone came up once. The chain recombines TRBV4-3 with TRBJ2-7, with 7 nucleotides matching TRBD2. V was clipped by 0 bases and J by 12 bases; unmatched bases: 8. This CDR3 is built from 13 residues. Germline lookup yields CDR1 LGHNA and CDR2 YSLEER. The CDR3 sequence: CASSQDAGEKMYF. CDR3 nucleotide sequence: TGCGCCAGCAGCCAAGATGCGGGGGAGAAAATGTACTTC.

This clone was counted a single time. This chain's CDR3 is CAWSFGLGPETQYF. The CDR3 DNA reads as TGTGCCTGGAGTTTTGGGCTAGGTCCAGAGACCCAGTACTTC. The chain carries TRBV30 and TRBJ2-5; D unclear. The CDR3 loop spans 14 amino acids. The germline gives CDR1 GTSNPN, CDR2 SVGIG (reference sequence). Deletions cut 2 bases from V and 4 bases from J, with 14 bases between.

This chain uses TRBV6-6 with TRBJ1-1; weak D call: TRBD1 (5 bases). Germline CDR1 MNHNY, CDR2 SVGAGI (reference sequence). V was shortened by 6 bases and J by 6 bases, with 17 bases between the two germline ends. The CDR3 contains 14 residues. The CDR3: CASSPGGGGPEAFF. The CDR3 DNA is TGTGCCAGCAGCCCCGGGGGGGGTGGACCTGAAGCTTTCTTT.

The chain links TRBV6-1 to TRBJ2-5; TRBD1 aligns across 7 bases. The CDR3 sequence is 13 residues long. The V segment lost 4 bases and the J segment 3 bases; nucleotides outside the gene matches: 2. CDR1 is MNHNS and CDR2 is SASEGT in the germline V gene. CDR3 residues: CASSADREETQYF. The CDR3 nucleotides read TGTGCCAGCAGTGCCGACAGGGAAGAGACCCAGTACTTC.

V is TRBV11-2 and J is TRBJ2-5, with D tentatively TRBD1 or TRBD2 (5 bases each). The CDR3 length is 16 residues. Germline-derived CDR1 and CDR2 are SGHAT and FQNNGV. Trimming took off 6 bases at V and 5 bases at J, with 22 bases between the two ends. The CDR3 region is CASSSWDDQPQETQYF. The CDR3 DNA reads TGTGCCAGCAGTTCCTGGGACGACCAGCCTCAGGAGACCCAGTACTTC.

The chain is built from TRBV7-2 and TRBJ2-7, with 8 positions matching TRBD2. The CDR3 loop spans 18 amino acids. The V segment lost 1 base and the J segment 0 bases; nucleotides outside the gene matches: 11. Germline CDR1 is SGHTA and CDR2 is FQGNSA. CDR3 nucleotide sequence: TGTGCCAGCAGCTTAGTAGGCCCACTAGCGGACCGCTCCTACGAGCAGTACTTC. Its protein product is CASSLVGPLADRSYEQYF.

The V gene is TRBV4-3, the J gene TRBJ2-5; D might be TRBD2 (6 bases). The CDR3 is 14 amino acids. Trimming left V 4 bases short and J 0 bases short, with 9 bases between. Germline V gene sequence: CDR1 LGHNA, CDR2 YSLEER. The CDR3 DNA reads TGCGCCAGCAGCCTACGACTAGACCAAGAGACCCAGTACTTC. Amino acid sequence: CASSLRLDQETQYF.

The chain is built from TRBV30 and TRBJ1-3; TRBD1 is a possible D gene (5 bases). The length of the CDR3 is 15 residues. CDR1 and CDR2 (germline): GTSNPN, SVGIG (reference sequence). Trimming took 0 bases from V and 5 from J, leaving 14 bases between them. The DNA for the CDR3 is TGTGCCTGGAGTGTTGGTATGGGACTAAGAAACACCATATATTTT. As protein: CAWSVGMGLRNTIYF.